Given below is one T cell receptor beta chain in context. This sample is part of a study of cytomegalovirus exposure and HLA in healthy donors. All donors participated as healthy donors of bone marrow. The PCR had 60 Vbeta and 13 Jbeta primers. Sequencing used immunoSEQ multiplex PCR; TCRdb keeps in-frame clones, though not all of them. This sample has some 170,000 clones, with 75% to 85% found just once. Sequences were obtained from PBMCs. This receptor was obtained from a woman aged 50 to 60 in good health and CMV-seronegative.

CDR3 in DNA: TGTGCCAGCAGCGCAGGGGGAACAGATACGCAGTATTTT. Amino acids: CASSAGGTDTQYF. The chain couples TRBV7-3 to TRBJ2-3; 7 bases match TRBD1. V was clipped by 5 bases and J by 3 bases; unmatched bases: 2. The CDR3 has 13 amino acids. CDR1 is SGHTA, CDR2 FQGTGA, per germline.